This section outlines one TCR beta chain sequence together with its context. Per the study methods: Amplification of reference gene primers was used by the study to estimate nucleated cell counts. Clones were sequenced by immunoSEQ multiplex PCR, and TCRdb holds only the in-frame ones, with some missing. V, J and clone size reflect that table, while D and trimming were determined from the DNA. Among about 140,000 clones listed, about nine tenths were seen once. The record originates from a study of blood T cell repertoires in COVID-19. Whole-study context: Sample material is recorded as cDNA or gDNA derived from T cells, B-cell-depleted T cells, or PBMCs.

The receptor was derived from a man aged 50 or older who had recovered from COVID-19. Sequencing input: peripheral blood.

The CDR3 coding sequence is TGTGCCAGCAGCCCGGGGGGTCGTGAAGCTTTCTTT. As protein: CASSPGGREAFF. The chain uses TRBV11-1 and TRBJ1-1; TRBD1 might be the D (5 bases). Per the germline V gene, CDR1 is SGHAT and CDR2 is FQDESV (reference sequence). There are 12 residues in the CDR3. V lost 5 bases and J 7 bases, leaving 11 bases between the germline ends. The entire variable domain, with the rest obtained from reference TRBV11-1 and TRBJ1-1, is as follows: EAEVAQSPRYKITEKSQAVAFWCDPISGHATLYWYRQILGQGPELLVQFQDESVVDDSQLPKDRFSAERLKGVDSTLKIQPAELGDSAMYLCASSPGGREAFFGQGTRLTVV.